This TCR beta chain was found in a study of T-cell memory formation after mild COVID-19. Study as a whole: TCR clusters largely stayed donor specific. The study, taken as a whole, reports: Memory from before infection featured some responding clones, which suggests cross-reactive memory joined. Clones shrinking between day 15 and 85 showed a balanced CD4/CD8 split, and those that grew later tilted toward CD4+.

Barcoded TCR alpha and TCR beta cDNA libraries with UMIs came from 5'RACE using constant-segment primers. TCRdb reprocessed the 5' RACE reads with MiXCR, giving one entry per CDR3 protein. The sample lists under 600,000 distinct CDR3 sequences, about a fifth occurring once. The table lists this clonotype with many counts. Its matching antigen is unknown. With 2 bases removed from V and 4 bases from J, the gap between germline ends came to 9 bases. The germline V gene encodes CDR1 SGHKS and CDR2 YYEKEE (reference sequence). This CDR3 is built from 13 residues. V is TRBV5-5 and J is TRBJ1-1; D gene uncertain. The sequenced sample was PBMCs or a T cell subset sorted from them (not recorded which). The sequence came from an adult woman who had mild COVID-19 (a few samples of this study predate the infection). Cell type and time point are not known. This CDR3 is CASSFMEATEAFF. For the CDR3, the DNA is TGTGCCAGCAGCTTCATGGAAGCCACTGAAGCTTTCTTT.